The source of this T cell receptor (beta chain) is a study of shared clonotypes between healthy human individuals (dated by TCRdb to about 2020). A note on the overall study: A few men and a couple of women, aged 18 to 49 years, made up the cohort. To increase sequencing depth and limit assay-specific biases, different laboratories used diverse techniques to prepare libraries and sequence TCR repertoires. For each donor, three plates each were used for CD4 naive and CD4 memory, two plates were used for CD8 naive, and one plate was used for CD8 memory. To estimate repertoire size and how much clonotype sharing occurs between individuals, the study deeply sequenced the blood TCR repertoires of roughly 5 healthy adults. Leukapheresis yielded between about 0.8 and 9.5 billion PBMCs per donor. The research as a whole found: Based on pairwise subsampling, the degree of clonotype sharing among donors was expected to be affected by sequencing depth. When several donors were compared, the shared fraction of clonotypes was about 5% for naive CD4, 3% to 4% for naive CD8, about 2.4% for memory CD4, and under 0.5% for memory CD8. Sampling was limited to blood, and TCR repertoires in tissue likely differ from TCR repertoires in blood. Larger estimated clonotype richness was generally found for naive subsets than for memory subsets. Incomplete sequencing was indicated by rarefaction of sorted-subset datasets, despite the large sequencing depth. Compared with non-shared clonotypes, the clonotypes found in all four sorted-subset donors had higher generation probabilities. The small number of donors limited the genetic and exposure-history diversity represented.

In regard to this clone: Its specific antigen is unknown. Base-call qualities are not available, and no considerably larger clone is one nucleotide away.

The donors were healthy, HIV-negative adults who had no recently reported acute infections or vaccinations. Every donor was a Caucasian adult living in Nashville, Tennessee, USA. CD4+ T cells were enriched by magnetic negative selection; naive cells were then positively selected on CD45RA, and the negative fraction formed the memory subset. Blood was collected by leukapheresis, and PBMCs were isolated by Ficoll-Histopaque density gradient centrifugation and then cryopreserved in liquid nitrogen vapor phase. Analytical flow cytometry was used to check the purity and quantity of each magnetically sorted T cell population. Each sorted fraction had its genomic DNA isolated and then quantified by UV absorbance on a Nanodrop 2000c. Using the deep immunoSEQ assay, multiplex PCR amplified TCR CDR3 regions from genomic DNA. Genomic DNA extracted from each cell subset was distributed evenly over all wells of several immunoSEQ 96-well plates, and each plate served as one replicate. Each replicate PCR for sorted subsets received about 0.2 ug genomic DNA, equal to about 30,000 T cell genomes. Purified libraries were measured with a Qubit 3.0 fluorometer, size-checked on a Bioanalyzer 2100, and measured again with the KAPA Library Quantification kit. Each immunoSEQ 96-well plate was sequenced on its own single-read 150-cycle Illumina NextSeq 550 flow cell. In the paper's pipeline: Because the immunoSEQ output held only junctional sequences and lacked quality scores, the filtering could not match the filtering applied to full-length reads. To assign V/J genes and CDR3, sequences were annotated using PyIR, a Python wrapper for IgBLAST v1.9, with IMGT germline references. Any read was removed if the V/J assignment was weak (E-value above 1e-6), the CDR3 was missing, or the read contained stop codons, out-of-frame junctions, or ambiguous translated residues. A V3J clonotype was defined by an identical inferred V gene, J gene, and CDR3 amino acid sequence. To compute the percentage overlap between repertoires, the number of shared unique clonotypes was divided by the size of the smaller repertoire. Repertoire richness was assessed with RTK rarefaction, the Chao1 estimator, and Recon v2.1 estimates of unobserved clonotypes. Generation probabilities for all TCRbeta clonotypes obtained by the gDNA method from a handful of donors were computed using OLGA. The table comes from immuneACCESS by way of TCRdb, which keeps in-frame sequences with V and J called. Part of the clones is missing from these tables; in studies checked, under half for an unresolved V gene and the rest for unknown reasons. V and J calls and clone size are copied from that table; D and trimming were computed from the DNA. Present in this sample are millions of clones, about 92% of which were seen just once. The leading ten clones occupy 0.13% to 0.15% of the sample.

For CDR1 and CDR2, the germline V gene lists SGHTA and FQGNSA. Trimming takes 6 bases off V and 7 bases off J; junction bases not matched to a gene: 4. Counted from cysteine to phenylalanine, this CDR3 has 13 amino acids. CDR3 DNA only is kept here, 39 bases in frame from base 1. The rearranged chain carries TRBV7-2 and TRBJ2-1; 9 bases in the middle match TRBD2. The TCR was taken from a man younger than 35 in good health. The sample was naive CD4+ T cells sorted from blood. Per the publication, the cell subset or site label means: CD45RA+ positively selected. The CDR3 protein: CASRTSGGNEQFF. The DNA sequence reads TGTGCCAGCAGAACAAGCGGGGGGAATGAGCAGTTCTTC.